A selection of T cell receptor beta chains follows, all from one sample in a study of T cell responses to AZD1222 COVID-19 vaccine. Profiling relied on immunoSEQ multiplex PCR, and the TCRdb table lists in-frame clones only, not all of them. The data show roughly 120,000 clones, roughly 86% seen once. The sample in question was peripheral blood, obtained on day 0 of AZD1222 vaccination. These receptors came from an adult in good health. The CDR3 runs from the conserved cysteine through the conserved F or W. D genes are given only for firm matches. Rows give clone size only sometimes, using once, few, many, or a class for an expanded clone.

D,V,J,size,CDR3
NA,TRBV12-3/TRBV12-4,TRBJ2-2,NA,CASSFNTGELFF
NA,TRBV5-1,TRBJ2-7,once,CASTQGPADDEQYF
TRBD1,TRBV9,TRBJ1-3,NA,CASSETGGSGNTIYF
NA,TRBV3-1/TRBV3-2,TRBJ2-1,NA,CASRARGGYNEQFF
NA,TRBV3-1/TRBV3-2,TRBJ1-2,NA,CASSQDPGEGYGYTF
NA,TRBV11-3,TRBJ1-1,NA,CASSWKNTEAFF
NA,TRBV7-3,TRBJ1-5,NA,CASSTGWGQPQHF
TRBD1,TRBV18,TRBJ1-1,NA,CASSPVPGGDSLEAFF
NA,TRBV9,TRBJ2-3,NA,CASSLRLSTDTQYF
TRBD1,TRBV27,TRBJ1-2,NA,CASRGTGYYGYTF
NA,TRBV3-1/TRBV3-2,TRBJ1-2,NA,CASSPRLRYGYTF
NA,TRBV6-5,TRBJ2-7,NA,CASSPWGSEQYF
NA,TRBV23-1,TRBJ1-2,NA,CASSPRTPYGYTF
NA,TRBV2,TRBJ2-7,NA,CASSPLRSSYEQYF
NA,TRBV5-1,TRBJ2-7,NA,CASTLGSGSYSYEQYF
NA,TRBV12-3/TRBV12-4,TRBJ1-3,NA,CASESDARNTIYF
NA,TRBV25-1,TRBJ1-2,NA,CASRFGGSYTF
NA,TRBV29-1,TRBJ1-1,NA,CSVSSPTEAFF
NA,TRBV6-5,TRBJ1-1,NA,CASSYLRGEAFF
TRBD1,TRBV6-5,TRBJ2-7,NA,CASSYSYRGKYEQYF